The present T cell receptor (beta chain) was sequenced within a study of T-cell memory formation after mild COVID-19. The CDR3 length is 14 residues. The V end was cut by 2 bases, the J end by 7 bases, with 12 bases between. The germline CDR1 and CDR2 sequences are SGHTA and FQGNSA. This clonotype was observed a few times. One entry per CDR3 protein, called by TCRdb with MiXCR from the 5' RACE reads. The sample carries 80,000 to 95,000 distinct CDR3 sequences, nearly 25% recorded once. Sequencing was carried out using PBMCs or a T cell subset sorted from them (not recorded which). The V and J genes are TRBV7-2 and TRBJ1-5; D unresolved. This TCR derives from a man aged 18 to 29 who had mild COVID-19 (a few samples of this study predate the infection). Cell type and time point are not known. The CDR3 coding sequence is TGTGCCAGCAGCTTACATCGGGTCCGGCAGCCCCAGCATTTT. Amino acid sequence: CASSLHRVRQPQHF. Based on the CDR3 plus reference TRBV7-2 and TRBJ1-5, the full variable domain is GAGVSQSPSNKVTEKGKDVELRCDPISGHTALYWYRQSLGQGLEFLIYFQGNSAPDKSGLPSDRFSAERTGGSVSTLTIQRTQQEDSAVYLCASSLHRVRQPQHFGDGTRLSIL.